A selection of T cell receptor beta chains follows, all from one sample in a study of T cell repertoires in cytomegalovirus infection. TCRdb re-called the reads with MiXCR, one entry per CDR3 protein. The data contain approximately 1,000,000 distinct CDR3 sequences, about a third of them singletons. Their antigens are not known. The sequencing used cultured CD8+ T cells from PBMCs, collected from culture after CMV antigen stimulation. Source of these receptors: a human donor in good health (CMV status not recorded). Some clones in this sample may be carry-over from other donors' samples. CDR3s leave out the opening cysteine and the closing phenylalanine or tryptophan.

v_gene	j_gene	CDR3aa
TRBV5-6	TRBJ2-7	ASSPVGPDNEQY
TRBV5-1	TRBJ1-4	ASSWTDSTYEKLF
TRBV14	TRBJ1-2	ASSQTGQSHYGYT
TRBV2	TRBJ2-7	ASSEDWGKSYEQY
TRBV5-4	TRBJ2-1	ASSPSTSTYNEQF
TRBV19	TRBJ2-1	ASSIVLQGYNEQF
TRBV20-1	TRBJ1-2	SARTGEAIYGYT
TRBV7-2	TRBJ1-5	ASSPRGTGHIPQH
TRBV2	TRBJ1-1	AGPPQGANTEAF
TRBV7-9	TRBJ2-6	ASSSGDINFGGANVLT
TRBV4-1	TRBJ2-5	ASSPQADEETQY
TRBV10-2	TRBJ2-1	ASSEPDKSSYNEQF
TRBV6-5	TRBJ2-1	ASSYAGLLNEQF
TRBV12-3/TRBV12-4	TRBJ2-2	ASSGQAGELF
TRBV27	TRBJ1-1	ASSPTTGVTEAF
TRBV10-3	TRBJ1-3	AIWDPESGNTIY
TRBV29-1	TRBJ1-2	SVEDDKYGYT
TRBV4-1	TRBJ1-4	ASSQDLSEKLF
TRBV5-8	TRBJ1-2	ASSLEDGYYGYT
TRBV7-6	TRBJ1-2	ASSGFDGYT
TRBV19	TRBJ2-3	ASSMGSTDTQY
TRBV27	TRBJ2-7	ASSPTDLTSGTYEQY
TRBV27	TRBJ2-5	ASSWSTAQETQY
TRBV19	TRBJ2-7	ASSISGALEQY
TRBV6-4	TRBJ1-2	ASSGSGEGSYSYT
TRBV7-2	TRBJ1-1	ASSLGRTESTNTEAF
TRBV7-2	TRBJ1-6	ASSLVRGVHNSPIH
TRBV19	TRBJ1-4	ASTTGTVNEKLF
TRBV5-4	TRBJ1-6	ASSLPPDRINSPLH
TRBV5-5	TRBJ2-7	ASSLSSGGRYEQY
TRBV6-6	TRBJ1-4	ASSYGGPGEKLF
TRBV4-1	TRBJ2-1	ASSQEDWHEQF
TRBV15	TRBJ1-6	ATGFGTLDSPLH
TRBV7-2	TRBJ2-3	ASSNRASTDTQY
TRBV6-5	TRBJ2-7	ASSYSGDNEQY
TRBV27	TRBJ1-5	ASSPQGQGLNQPQH
TRBV10-3	TRBJ1-5	AISDPGQGIQPQH
TRBV12-3/TRBV12-4	TRBJ2-3	ASSLGGAEPTDTQY
TRBV7-9	TRBJ2-1	ASRNQPNEQF
TRBV6-2/TRBV6-3	TRBJ2-1	ASSYSKAGGRYNEQF
TRBV4-1	TRBJ2-5	ASSQERTTLETQY
TRBV27	TRBJ2-1	ASSPDGGSYNEQF
TRBV12-3/TRBV12-4	TRBJ1-5	ASSPSGQGVQPQH
TRBV5-6	TRBJ2-1	ASSFEGRRRSSSYNEQF
TRBV10-3	TRBJ1-2	AISTTGGPFYGYT
TRBV5-5	TRBJ2-4	ASSSSQLAKNIQY
TRBV20-1	TRBJ2-3	SARASGPSGGQY
TRBV20-1	TRBJ1-5	SAQTGGNQPQH
TRBV7-8	TRBJ1-4	ASSLKYNRQGIGIREKLF
TRBV19	TRBJ2-6	ASTPGAGANVLT
TRBV7-6	TRBJ2-2	ASSLLGDSYTGELF
TRBV12-5	TRBJ2-1	ASGFLPPGQVNNEQF
TRBV29-1	TRBJ1-2	SVELGAGHGYT
TRBV7-8	TRBJ2-3	ASSLAGGGRTDTQY
TRBV12-3/TRBV12-4	TRBJ1-5	ASSLGRYSNQPQH